This passage covers 10 T cell receptor beta chains from one sample sequenced in a study of spatial heterogeneity in lung cancer. Described time point: sample taken at primary tumor resection. TCRdb re-called the 5' RACE reads with MiXCR, one entry per CDR3 protein. Of about 39,000 distinct CDR3 sequences in the sample, approximately 3% were seen once. The starting material was normal lung tissue next to the tumor, obtained at surgery. These receptors originate from a male donor with early-stage non-small cell lung cancer.

In this sample, this clonotype turned up many times. CDR3 in amino acids: CASSYAWGYSNQPQHF. The CDR3 DNA follows: TGTGCCAGCAGTTACGCCTGGGGCTATAGCAATCAGCCCCAGCATTTT. This chain uses TRBV6-6 with TRBJ1-5; perhaps TRBD1 as D (5 bases). The V and J ends lost 2 bases and 0 bases respectively, with 11 bases between them. From germline, CDR1 is MNHNY and CDR2 SVGAGI (reference sequence). The CDR3 is made up of 16 amino acids.

This clonotype was recorded at least ten times. The gene calls are TRBV20-1 and TRBJ2-3, with D possibly being TRBD1 or TRBD2 (6 bases each). V dropped 0 bases and J dropped 1 base, with 11 bases sitting between them. The CDR3 has 15 residues. Germline CDR1 DFQATT, CDR2 SNEGSKA (reference sequence). The CDR3 nucleotides read TGCAGTGCTAGAGATGGAAGGGGGGGCACAGATACGCAGTATTTT. Its protein product is CSARDGRGGTDTQYF.

This clonotype was observed a few times. This chain links TRBV5-4 with TRBJ1-2, with unresolved D. The CDR3 runs to 12 residues. Between the trimmed V and J ends, which lost 2 bases and 6 bases, there was a span of 8 bases. Germline V gene lookup returns CDR1 SGHNT and CDR2 YYREEE (reference sequence). The CDR3 coding sequence is TGTGCCAGCAGCTTACACCAGGATGGCTACACCTTC. As protein: CASSLHQDGYTF.

The table lists this clonotype with many counts. The rearrangement joins TRBV2 to TRBJ1-4; TRBD1 might be the D (6 bases). Trimming cost V 0 bases and J 8 bases, with 16 bases left between them. The CDR3 consists of 16 residues. The germline V gene has CDR1 SNHLY and CDR2 FYNNEI. DNA for the CDR3: TGTGCCAGCAGTGAAGCGTCCGGGGGGGCAGGAGAAAAACTGTTTTTT. Translation gives CASSEASGGAGEKLFF. Full variable domain (remainder filled in from reference TRBV2 and TRBJ1-4): EPEVTQTPSHQVTQMGQEVILRCVPISNHLYFYWYRQILGQKVEFLVSFYNNEISEKSEIFDDQFSVERPDGSNFTLKIRSTKLEDSAMYFCASSEASGGAGEKLFFGSGTQLSVL.

A few counts support this clonotype. The rearrangement uses TRBV7-2 and TRBJ2-7; D may be TRBD1 or TRBD2 (6 bases each). Per the germline V gene, CDR1 is SGHTA and CDR2 is FQGNSA. V lost 1 base and J lost 4, with 11 bases in between. The CDR3 covers 14 residues. The CDR3 DNA follows: TGTGCCAGCAGCTTAGTCGGGGGCCATTACGAGCAGTACTTC. Protein: CASSLVGGHYEQYF.

This clonotype was seen repeatedly, ten times or more. This chain links TRBV29-1 with TRBJ2-1; 10 bases agree with TRBD1. Germline trimming cut 8 bases from V and 6 bases from J; bases unmatched to any gene: 4. The CDR3 totals 12 residues. Germline assignment: CDR1 SQVTM and CDR2 ANQGSEA. The CDR3 region has the DNA TGCAGCCTCAGGACAGGGGGCAATGAGCAGTTCTTC. This codes for CSLRTGGNEQFF.

This clonotype was recorded many times. This sequence joins TRBV7-3 and TRBJ1-1; 8 nucleotides line up with TRBD1. The CDR3 contains 16 residues. Germline CDR1 is SGHTA and CDR2 is FQGTGA. Trimming at V came to 2 bases and at J to 0 bases, leaving 5 bases not matched to a gene. The CDR3 DNA reads TGTGCCAGCAGCTTAGTAGGACAGGGCCTGAACACTGAAGCTTTCTTT. Residues: CASSLVGQGLNTEAFF.

This clonotype was counted ten times or more. The chain is built from TRBV20-1 and TRBJ2-1; 14 bases are a match to TRBD2. Per germline, CDR1 DFQATT and CDR2 SNEGSKA (reference sequence). The V gene end was trimmed by 5 bases and the J gene end by 6 bases; junction bases not matched to a gene: 6. This CDR3 has 15 amino acids. CDR3 nucleotides: TGCAGTGCTGATATGACTAGCGGGAGGGCCAATGAGCAGTTCTTC. It encodes CSADMTSGRANEQFF.

This clonotype was detected many times. The gene calls are TRBV3-1 and TRBJ2-3; the match to TRBD2 covers 7 bases. CDR1 and CDR2 from the germline V gene are LGHDT and YNNKEL (reference sequence). V was clipped by 5 bases and J by 4 bases; unmatched bases: 9. The CDR3 spans 15 residues. The CDR3 here is CASSFLAETPDTQYF. CDR3 nucleotides: TGTGCCAGCAGCTTTCTAGCGGAGACCCCAGATACGCAGTATTTT.

There are many counts of this clonotype. CDR3 bases: TGCAGCTTCACCCCCCCGGGCAATCAGCCCCAGCATTTT. Amino acid sequence: CSFTPPGNQPQHF. The V call is TRBV29-1, the J call TRBJ1-5; D not resolved. The CDR3 loop spans 13 amino acids. V gave up 8 bases and J gave up 2 bases, with 13 bases separating them. Looked up from germline, CDR1 is SQVTM and CDR2 is ANQGSEA. Full variable domain (missing parts from reference TRBV29-1 and TRBJ1-5): SAVISQKPSRDICQRGTSLTIQCQVDSQVTMMFWYRQQPGQSLTLIATANQGSEATYESGFVIDKFPISRPNLTFSTLTVSNMSPEDSSIYLCSFTPPGNQPQHFGDGTRLSIL.